These 19 T cell receptor beta chains came from one sample sequenced in a study of cytomegalovirus exposure and HLA in healthy donors. 13 Jbeta primers and 60 Vbeta primers were used for the PCR. Assay: immunoSEQ multiplex PCR; the TCRdb copy retains only in-frame clones and omits some. The sample shows approximately 150,000 clones, about 80% of them seen only once. Sequencing input: PBMCs. All receptors come from a man between 40 and 49 years old in good health and CMV-seronegative.

The chain combines TRBV5-4 with TRBJ2-7, with 9 bases that match TRBD2. The germline gives CDR1 SGHNT, CDR2 YYREEE (reference sequence). The length of the CDR3 is 14 residues. With V trimmed by 6 bases and J by 2 bases, 6 bases remained unmatched. The CDR3 here is CASTLSGRTYEQYF. The CDR3 nucleotides read TGTGCCAGCACCCTAAGCGGGAGGACCTACGAGCAGTACTTC.

The chain combines TRBV18 with TRBJ1-1, with D possibly being TRBD1 (5 bases). Germline V lookup: CDR1 KGHSH, CDR2 LQKENI. The CDR3 runs 13 residues. V was trimmed by 6 bases and J by 5 bases, leaving 13 bases between them. The CDR3 DNA reads TGTGCCAGCTCCACAGGAGCGGGGACTGAAGCTTTCTTT. Translated, it gives CASSTGAGTEAFF.

The chain couples TRBV7-2 to TRBJ2-5; TRBD1 might be the D (6 bases). CDR1 and CDR2 from the germline V gene are SGHTA and FQGNSA. The CDR3 extends over 14 amino acids. The V end was cut by 5 bases, the J end by 6 bases, with 16 bases between. CDR3 nucleotides: TGTGCCAGCAGCCCACAATCAGGGGTACAGACCCAGTACTTC. It translates to CASSPQSGVQTQYF.

The chain carries TRBV18 and TRBJ1-4, with D perhaps matching TRBD1 (6 bases). In germline, CDR1 is KGHSH, CDR2 LQKENI. Trimming removed 3 bases at V and 7 bases at J, with 12 bases between. CDR3 length equals 14 residues. The CDR3 DNA is TGTGCCAGCTCACCGGGCCCAGGGGCTGAAAAACTGTTTTTT. Translated, it gives CASSPGPGAEKLFF.

The genes are TRBV29-1 and TRBJ2-5; D perhaps matches TRBD1 (6 bases). Germline-derived CDR1 and CDR2 are SQVTM and ANQGSEA. V lost 4 bases, J lost 1 base, and 19 bases lay in between. This CDR3 spans 16 amino acids. The CDR3 DNA sequence: TGCAGCGTTGTATTCGGACAGCAACAGTTCCAAGAGACCCAGTACTTC. It specifies CSVVFGQQQFQETQYF. Full variable domain (missing parts from reference TRBV29-1 and TRBJ2-5): SAVISQKPSRDICQRGTSLTIQCQVDSQVTMMFWYRQQPGQSLTLIATANQGSEATYESGFVIDKFPISRPNLTFSTLTVSNMSPEDSSIYLCSVVFGQQQFQETQYFGPGTRLLVL.

Points on this clone: Other DNA sequences from this sample encode an identical CDR3 as well. V usage is TRBV29-1 and J usage is TRBJ2-7; 10 bases agree with TRBD2. CDR3 length: 13 amino acids. The J segment lost 3 bases and the V segment lost 3 bases, leaving 2 bases of the junction unmatched. CDR1 SQVTM and CDR2 ANQGSEA come from the germline V gene. This CDR3 is CSVDASGSYEQYF. CDR3 DNA: TGCAGCGTTGATGCTAGCGGGAGCTACGAGCAGTACTTC.

J is TRBJ2-7 and V is TRBV19, with 11 bases matching TRBD2. J gave up 3 bases and V 6 bases, and 7 bases lay outside the gene matches. CDR3 length: 15 residues. Germline CDR1 LNHDA, CDR2 SQIVND (reference sequence). CDR3 amino acids: CASRSATSGNYEQYF. CDR3 bases: TGTGCCAGTAGATCAGCGACTAGCGGGAACTACGAGCAGTACTTC. The full variable domain, with the rest looked up from reference TRBV19 and TRBJ2-7, is DGGITQSPKYLFRKEGQNVTLSCEQNLNHDAMYWYRQDPGQGLRLIYYSQIVNDFQKGDIAEGYSVSREKKESFPLTVTSAQKNPTAFYLCASRSATSGNYEQYFGPGTRLTVT.

About this clone itself: A junction boundary mismatches the germline segment, possibly from a read error. V is TRBV7-7 and J is TRBJ2-2, with TRBD2 matching 13 bases. Germline lookup yields CDR1 SSHAT and CDR2 FNYEAQ (reference sequence). CDR3 length: 15 amino acids. CDR3 bases: TGTGCTAGCAGCCTGGGACTAGCGGGATCTGGGGAGCTGTTTTTT. Protein sequence: CASSLGLAGSGELFF.

To note about this clone: The conserved phenylalanine or tryptophan normally closing the CDR3 is absent here, so this likely arose from a read error. No DNA is shown, since the ends of the CDR3 on it are uncertain; the CDR3 is the one TCRdb lists. The chain uses TRBV5-4 and TRBJ2-7; the table's D gene call, TRBD2, was not cross checked with the DNA. Inclusive of both ends, the CDR3 amounts to 13 amino acids. Looked up from germline, CDR1 is SGHNT and CDR2 is YYREEE (reference sequence). CDR3 region: CASSLVAGGPLSY.

This chain uses TRBV28 with TRBJ2-7; D perhaps matches TRBD1 (5 bases). Trimming removed 5 bases at V and 3 bases at J, with 11 bases between. CDR1 MDHEN and CDR2 SYDVKM come from the germline V gene. The CDR3 has 13 amino acids. The CDR3 region has the DNA TGTGCCAGCAGTCCCACGACAGTCTACGAGCAGTACTTC. It translates to CASSPTTVYEQYF.

The CDR3 is CASSLARGDHEQYF. The CDR3 DNA reads TGTGCCAGCAGCTTAGCCCGCGGGGACCACGAGCAGTACTTC. This sequence joins TRBV7-9 and TRBJ2-7, with a tentative D call TRBD2 (6 bases). Germline V gene lookup returns CDR1 SEHNR and CDR2 FQNEAQ (reference sequence). Trimming left V 0 bases short and J 5 bases short, with 11 bases between. The CDR3 runs to 14 residues.

As to this clone: Mismatch with germline at one junction end may stem from a read error. The chain recombines TRBV4-1 with TRBJ2-6; D perhaps matches TRBD1 (6 bases). Germline CDR1 is MGHRA and CDR2 is YSYEKL. The CDR3 consists of 17 residues. The DNA for the CDR3 is TGCGCCAGCAGCCAAGAAGGAGCAGGGGCTGGGGCCAACGGCCTGACTTTC. It translates to CASSQEGAGAGANGLTF.

The chain recombines TRBV5-1 with TRBJ2-7; TRBD2 matches 7 bases. CDR1 and CDR2 from the germline V gene are SGHRS and YFSETQ. The CDR3 consists of 18 residues. Trimming cost V 3 bases and J 6 bases; bases outside gene matches: 21. The CDR3 spells CASSSPTGGRSERGEQYF. CDR3 DNA: TGCGCCAGCAGCTCCCCCACGGGAGGTCGCTCGGAACGGGGCGAGCAGTACTTC.

The genes are TRBV30 and TRBJ1-2; no definite D call. Germline V lookup: CDR1 GTSNPN, CDR2 SVGIG (reference sequence). V was clipped by 0 bases and J by 4 bases, with 3 bases between them. The CDR3 has 11 residues. The CDR3 bases are TGTGCCTGGAGTGTGGCCTATGGCTACACCTTC. It encodes CAWSVAYGYTF.

The sample holds a few counts of this clone. This sequence joins TRBV27 and TRBJ2-6; tentatively, D is TRBD2 (7 bases). The germline V and J ends were trimmed by 6 bases and 4 bases, with 13 bases remaining between them. The germline V gene has CDR1 MNHEY and CDR2 SMNVEV (reference sequence). The CDR3 spans 15 residues. CDR3 nucleotide sequence: TGTGCCAGCAGCCTCGGGGGGCAGGGGGCCAACGTCCTGACTTTC. Encoded protein: CASSLGGQGANVLTF.

V is TRBV6-5 and J is TRBJ2-4, with TRBD1 matching over 8 bases. The germline V gene has CDR1 MNHEY and CDR2 SVGAGI. CDR3 length: 15 amino acids. The V and J ends lost 4 bases and 7 bases, in that order; junction bases with no gene match: 9. CDR3 coding DNA: TGTGCCAGCAGTTTTAGACAGGGGCCCTGGAACATTCAGTACTTC. This translates into CASSFRQGPWNIQYF.

The chain joins TRBV5-1 to TRBJ2-1; TRBD2 is a possible D gene (6 bases). V gave up 4 bases and J gave up 6 bases, with 11 bases separating them. Germline values: CDR1 SGHRS, CDR2 YFSETQ. The CDR3 sequence is 13 residues long. The CDR3 here is CASSLLGGNEQFF. CDR3 bases: TGCGCCAGCAGCCTGCTGGGGGGCAATGAGCAGTTCTTC.

The rearrangement joins TRBV28 to TRBJ1-5, with D unresolved. The CDR3 covers 15 residues. The V gene lost 3 bases and the J gene lost 0 bases, with 9 bases spanning the gap. From germline, CDR1 is MDHEN and CDR2 SYDVKM. CDR3 sequence reads: CASSLAQYSNQPQHF. CDR3 nucleotide sequence: TGTGCCAGCAGTTTGGCTCAGTATAGCAATCAGCCCCAGCATTTT. Together with reference TRBV28 and TRBJ1-5, the CDR3 gives the full variable domain: DVKVTQSSRYLVKRTGEKVFLECVQDMDHENMFWYRQDPGLGLRLIYFSYDVKMKEKGDIPEGYSVSREKKERFSLILESASTNQTSMYLCASSLAQYSNQPQHFGDGTRLSIL.

The chain recombines TRBV7-9 with TRBJ1-2; TRBD1 matches at 7 bases. The CDR3 runs 13 residues. Looked up from germline, CDR1 is SEHNR and CDR2 is FQNEAQ (reference sequence). The V segment lost 5 bases and the J segment 6 bases; nucleotides outside the gene matches: 6. This chain's CDR3 is CASSRGQLNGYTF. In DNA, the CDR3 is TGTGCCAGCAGCCGGGGACAGTTAAATGGCTACACCTTC.